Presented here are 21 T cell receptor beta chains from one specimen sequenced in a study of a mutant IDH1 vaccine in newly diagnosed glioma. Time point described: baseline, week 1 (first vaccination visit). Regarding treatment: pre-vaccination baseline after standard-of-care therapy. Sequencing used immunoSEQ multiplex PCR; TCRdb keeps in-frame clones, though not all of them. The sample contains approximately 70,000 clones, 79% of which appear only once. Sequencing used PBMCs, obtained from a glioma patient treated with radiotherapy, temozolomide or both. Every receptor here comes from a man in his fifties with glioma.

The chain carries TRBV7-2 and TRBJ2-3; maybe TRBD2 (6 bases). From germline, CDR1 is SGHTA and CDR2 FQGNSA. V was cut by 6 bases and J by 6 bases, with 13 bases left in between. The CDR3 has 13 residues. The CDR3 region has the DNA TGTGCCAGCAGACCGGGAGTCATCGATACGCAGTATTTT. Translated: CASRPGVIDTQYF.

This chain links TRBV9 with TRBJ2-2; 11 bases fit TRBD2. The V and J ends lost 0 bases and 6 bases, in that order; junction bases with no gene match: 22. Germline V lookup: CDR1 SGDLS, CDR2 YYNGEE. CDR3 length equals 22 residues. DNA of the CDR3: TGTGCCAGCAGCGTAGTAGTGAGGACTAGCGGGTCAATAAATGTTCGGGCCGGGGAGCTGTTTTTT. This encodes CASSVVVRTSGSINVRAGELFF.

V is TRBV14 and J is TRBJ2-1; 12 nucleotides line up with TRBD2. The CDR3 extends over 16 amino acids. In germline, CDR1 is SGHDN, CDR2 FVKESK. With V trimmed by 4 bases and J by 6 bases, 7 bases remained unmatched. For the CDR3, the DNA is TGTGCCAGCAGCCCCCGAGGACTAGCGGGGCGCAATGAGCAGTTCTTC. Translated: CASSPRGLAGRNEQFF.

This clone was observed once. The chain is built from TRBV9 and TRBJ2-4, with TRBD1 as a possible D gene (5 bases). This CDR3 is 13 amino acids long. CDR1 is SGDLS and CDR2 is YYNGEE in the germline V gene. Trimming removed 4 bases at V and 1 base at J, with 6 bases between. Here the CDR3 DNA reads TGTGCCAGCAGCAAGGGGGCCAAAAACATTCAGTACTTC. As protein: CASSKGAKNIQYF.

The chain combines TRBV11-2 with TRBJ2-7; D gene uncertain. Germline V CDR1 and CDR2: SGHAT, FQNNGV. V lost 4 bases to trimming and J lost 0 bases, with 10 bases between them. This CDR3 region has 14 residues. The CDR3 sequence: CASSSGGNSYEQYF. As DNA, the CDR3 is TGTGCCAGCAGCTCAGGTGGAAACTCCTACGAGCAGTACTTC.

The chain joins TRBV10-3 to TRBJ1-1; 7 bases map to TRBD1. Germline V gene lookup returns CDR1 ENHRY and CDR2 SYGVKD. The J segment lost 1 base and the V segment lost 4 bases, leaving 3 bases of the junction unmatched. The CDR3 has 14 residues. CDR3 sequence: CAISGDSQNTEAFF. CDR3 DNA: TGTGCCATCAGTGGGGACAGCCAGAACACTGAAGCTTTCTTT.

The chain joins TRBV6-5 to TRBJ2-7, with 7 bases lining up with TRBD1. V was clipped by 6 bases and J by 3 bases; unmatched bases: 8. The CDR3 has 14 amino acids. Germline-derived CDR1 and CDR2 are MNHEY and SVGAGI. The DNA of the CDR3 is TGTGCCAGCAGCCCAACAGGGGTTGTCTACGAGCAGTACTTC. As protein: CASSPTGVVYEQYF.

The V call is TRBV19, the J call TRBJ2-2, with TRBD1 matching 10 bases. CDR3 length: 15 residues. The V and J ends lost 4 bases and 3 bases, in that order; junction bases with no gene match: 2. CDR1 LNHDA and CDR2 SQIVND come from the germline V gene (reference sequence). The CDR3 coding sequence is TGTGCCAGTAGTACCGGGACAGGGGACACCGGGGAGCTGTTTTTT. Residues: CASSTGTGDTGELFF.

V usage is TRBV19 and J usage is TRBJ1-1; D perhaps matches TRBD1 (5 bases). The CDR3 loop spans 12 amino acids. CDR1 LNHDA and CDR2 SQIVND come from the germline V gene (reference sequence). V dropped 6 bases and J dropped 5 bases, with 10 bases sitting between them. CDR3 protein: CASRAGPTEAFF. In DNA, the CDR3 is TGTGCCAGTAGGGCGGGGCCGACTGAAGCTTTCTTT.

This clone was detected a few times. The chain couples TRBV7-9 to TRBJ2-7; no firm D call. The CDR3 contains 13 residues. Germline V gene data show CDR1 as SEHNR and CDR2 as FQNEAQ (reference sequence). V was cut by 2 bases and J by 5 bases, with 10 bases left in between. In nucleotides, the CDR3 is TGTGCCAGCAGCTTAAGGTCAGCAGACGAGCAGTACTTC. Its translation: CASSLRSADEQYF. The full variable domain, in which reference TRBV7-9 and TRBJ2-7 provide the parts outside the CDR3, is DTGVSQNPRHKITKRGQNVTFRCDPISEHNRLYWYRQTLGQGPEFLTYFQNEAQLEKSRLLSDRFSAERPKGSFSTLEIQRTEQGDSAMYLCASSLRSADEQYFGPGTRLTVT.

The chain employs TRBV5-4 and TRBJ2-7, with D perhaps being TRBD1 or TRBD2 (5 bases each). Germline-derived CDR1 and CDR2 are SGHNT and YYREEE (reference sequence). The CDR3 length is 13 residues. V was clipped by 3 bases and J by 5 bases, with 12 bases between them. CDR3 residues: CASSSPTGHEQYF. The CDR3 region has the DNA TGTGCCAGCAGCTCCCCGACGGGGCACGAGCAGTACTTC.

The CDR3 bases are TGTGCCAGCAGTCCAGACAGGAACAATCAGCCCCAGCATTTT. Its protein product is CASSPDRNNQPQHF. The chain recombines TRBV2 with TRBJ1-5; D is perhaps TRBD1 (6 bases). V lost 5 bases and J lost 3, with 11 bases in between. The V gene's germline CDR1 is SNHLY and CDR2 FYNNEI. This CDR3 spans 14 amino acids.

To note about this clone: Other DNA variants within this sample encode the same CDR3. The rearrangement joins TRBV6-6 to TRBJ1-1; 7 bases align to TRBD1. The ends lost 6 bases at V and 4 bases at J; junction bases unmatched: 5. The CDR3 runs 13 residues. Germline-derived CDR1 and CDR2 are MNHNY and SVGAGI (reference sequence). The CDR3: CASSRTGGTEAFF. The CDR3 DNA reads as TGTGCCAGCAGCCGGACAGGAGGCACTGAAGCTTTCTTT.

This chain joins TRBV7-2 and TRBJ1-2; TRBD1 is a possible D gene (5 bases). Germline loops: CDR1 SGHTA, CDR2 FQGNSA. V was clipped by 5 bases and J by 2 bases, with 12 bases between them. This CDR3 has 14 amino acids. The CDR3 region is CASSRLQGNYGYTF. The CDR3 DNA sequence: TGTGCCAGCAGCCGCCTTCAGGGCAACTATGGCTACACCTTC.

This CDR3 is CASSLVGTPRGYTF. In nucleotides, the CDR3 is TGCGCCAGCAGCTTGGTAGGGACGCCTCGTGGCTACACCTTC. The gene calls are TRBV5-1 and TRBJ1-2, with a weak D call TRBD1 (5 bases). V was clipped by 0 bases and J by 7 bases, with 13 bases between them. CDR1 is SGHRS, CDR2 YFSETQ, per germline. This CDR3 contains 14 residues.

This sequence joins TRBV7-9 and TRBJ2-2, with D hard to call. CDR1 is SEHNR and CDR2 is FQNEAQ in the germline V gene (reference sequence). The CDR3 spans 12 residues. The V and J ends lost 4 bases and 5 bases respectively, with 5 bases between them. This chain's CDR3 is CASSYYTGELFF. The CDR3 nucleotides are TGTGCCAGCAGCTATTATACCGGGGAGCTGTTTTTT.

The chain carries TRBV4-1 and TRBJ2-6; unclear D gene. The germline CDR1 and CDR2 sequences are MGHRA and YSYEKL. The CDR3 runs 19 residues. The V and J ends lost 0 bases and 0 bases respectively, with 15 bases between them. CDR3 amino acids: CASSQDPGISGSGANVLTF. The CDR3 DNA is TGCGCCAGCAGCCAAGATCCTGGGATTTCTGGCTCTGGGGCCAACGTCCTGACTTTC.

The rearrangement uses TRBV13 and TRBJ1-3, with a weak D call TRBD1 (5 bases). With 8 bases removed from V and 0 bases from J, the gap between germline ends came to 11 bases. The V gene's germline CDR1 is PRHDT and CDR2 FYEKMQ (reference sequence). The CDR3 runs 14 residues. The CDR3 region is CASRRALSGNTIYF. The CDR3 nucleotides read TGTGCCAGCCGCAGGGCTCTCTCTGGAAACACCATATATTTT.

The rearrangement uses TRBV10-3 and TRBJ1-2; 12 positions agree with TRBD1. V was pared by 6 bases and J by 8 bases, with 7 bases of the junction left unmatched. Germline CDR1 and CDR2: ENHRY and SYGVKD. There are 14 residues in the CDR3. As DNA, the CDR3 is TGTGCCATCAGCGGGGACAGGGGGCGCCGAGGCTACACCTTC. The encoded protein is CAISGDRGRRGYTF.

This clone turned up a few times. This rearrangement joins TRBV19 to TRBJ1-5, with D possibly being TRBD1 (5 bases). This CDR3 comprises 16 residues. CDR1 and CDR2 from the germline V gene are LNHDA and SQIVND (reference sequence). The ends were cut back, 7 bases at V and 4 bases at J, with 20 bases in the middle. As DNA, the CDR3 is TGTGCCAGTAAAGTTCATGGGGGGGATGGAAATCAGCCCCAGCATTTT. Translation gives CASKVHGGDGNQPQHF. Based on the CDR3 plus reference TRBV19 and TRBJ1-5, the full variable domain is DGGITQSPKYLFRKEGQNVTLSCEQNLNHDAMYWYRQDPGQGLRLIYYSQIVNDFQKGDIAEGYSVSREKKESFPLTVTSAQKNPTAFYLCASKVHGGDGNQPQHFGDGTRLSIL.

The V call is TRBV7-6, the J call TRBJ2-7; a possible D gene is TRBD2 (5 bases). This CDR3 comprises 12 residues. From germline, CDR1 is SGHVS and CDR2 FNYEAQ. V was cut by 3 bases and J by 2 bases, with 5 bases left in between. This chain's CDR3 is CASSLGAYEQYF. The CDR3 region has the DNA TGTGCCAGCAGCTTGGGAGCCTACGAGCAGTACTTC.